The clone carrying this T cell receptor (beta chain) was seen a handful of times. The CDR3 runs 15 residues. Germline lookup yields CDR1 SGHTA and CDR2 FQGNSA. V was shortened by 4 bases and J by 2 bases, with 11 bases between the two germline ends. Preparation of the TCRbeta library was carried out with unique molecular identifiers. TCRdb analysed the PCR reads with MiXCR anew, one entry per CDR3 protein. The sample shows 450,000 to 600,000 distinct CDR3 sequences, approximately 29% of them seen only once. The sample is drawn from a study of T-cell reconstitution after alpha-beta-depleted transplantation in children.

The sequence derives from a human donor who donated a stem cell graft to a child with aplastic anemia. The chain couples TRBV7-2 to TRBJ1-4; no clear D. Sequenced material: PBMCs from the stem cell graft donor, taken from the stem cell graft. The CDR3 DNA is TGTGCCAGCAGCTATGCACCGGGCACTAATGAAAAACTGTTTTTT. Its protein product is CASSYAPGTNEKLFF.